This T cell receptor (beta chain) originates from a study of T-cell reconstitution after alpha-beta-depleted transplantation in children. Overall study findings and caveats: Alpha-beta T cells present about two months after transplant were reported to originate from several hundred expanded graft clones.

The CDR3 loop spans 13 amino acids. The V and J ends lost 5 bases and 5 bases respectively, with 12 bases between them. In germline, CDR1 is DFQATT, CDR2 SNEGSKA (reference sequence). The authors prepared the TCRbeta library with unique molecular identifiers. TCRdb itself ran the PCR reads through MiXCR, one entry per CDR3 protein. The data show around 440,000 distinct CDR3 sequences, with more than 9% seen just once and roughly 2% held by the top ten. At least ten counts were recorded for this clonotype. Its antigen is unknown. This chain uses TRBV20-1 with TRBJ1-4; tentative D call: TRBD1 (6 bases). This specimen consisted of PBMCs, obtained before TCRalphabeta/CD19-depleted stem cell transplant. This receptor was identified in a child aged 2-15 years with inherited bone marrow failure, due to receive a stem cell transplant. The CDR3 protein is CSAQTGHNEKLFF. CDR3 in DNA: TGCAGTGCTCAAACGGGACACAATGAAAAACTGTTTTTT.